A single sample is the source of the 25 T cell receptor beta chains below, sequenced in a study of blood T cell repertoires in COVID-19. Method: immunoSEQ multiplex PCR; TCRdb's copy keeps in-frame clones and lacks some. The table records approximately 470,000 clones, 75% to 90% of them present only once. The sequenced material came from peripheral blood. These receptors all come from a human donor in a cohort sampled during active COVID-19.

CDR3 sequence: CASSRSGVETQYF. The DNA for the CDR3 is TGTGCCAGCAGCCGTTCGGGAGTAGAGACCCAGTACTTC. J is TRBJ2-5 and V is TRBV9; tentatively, D is TRBD2 (6 bases). The V end lost 4 bases, the J end lost 4 bases, and 11 bases lay between the germline ends. In germline, CDR1 is SGDLS, CDR2 YYNGEE. This CDR3 spans 13 amino acids.

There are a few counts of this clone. The CDR3 sequence: CASSLRDLTDTQYF. Written as DNA, the CDR3 is TGTGCCAGCAGCTTACGGGACTTGACAGATACGCAGTATTTT. The chain couples TRBV7-3 to TRBJ2-3, with D perhaps TRBD2 (6 bases). The CDR3 length is 14 residues. V lost 2 bases to trimming and J lost 3 bases, with 9 bases between them. CDR1 and CDR2 (germline): SGHTA, FQGTGA.

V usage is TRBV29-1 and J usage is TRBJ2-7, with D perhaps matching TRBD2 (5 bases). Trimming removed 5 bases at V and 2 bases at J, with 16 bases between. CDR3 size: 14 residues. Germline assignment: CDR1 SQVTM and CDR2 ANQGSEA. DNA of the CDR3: TGCAGCGTTAGGCCAGCGGATGGTGCCTACGAGCAGTACTTC. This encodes CSVRPADGAYEQYF.

The CDR3 DNA reads TGTGCCAACACCCCGGAGCCGGCCACTGAAGCTTTCTTT. Protein product: CANTPEPATEAFF. The chain uses TRBV7-9 and TRBJ1-1; D is undetermined. V gave up 10 bases and J gave up 4 bases, with 16 bases separating them. The CDR3 is 13 amino acids. Germline V gene lookup returns CDR1 SEHNR and CDR2 FQNEAQ (reference sequence).

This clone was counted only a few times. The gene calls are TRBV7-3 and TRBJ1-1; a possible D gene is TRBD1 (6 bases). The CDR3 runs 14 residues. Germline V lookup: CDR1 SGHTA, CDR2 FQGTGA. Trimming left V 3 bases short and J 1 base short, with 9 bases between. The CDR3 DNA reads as TGTGCCAGCAGCTTTACAGGGCAGAACACTGAAGCTTTCTTT. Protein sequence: CASSFTGQNTEAFF.

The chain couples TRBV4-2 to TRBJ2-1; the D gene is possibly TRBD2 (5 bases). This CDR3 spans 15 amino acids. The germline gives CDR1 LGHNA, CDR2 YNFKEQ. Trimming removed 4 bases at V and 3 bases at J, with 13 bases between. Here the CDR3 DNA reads TGTGCCAGCAGCCTGCAATCGGGAAGCTACAATGAGCAGTTCTTC. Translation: CASSLQSGSYNEQFF.

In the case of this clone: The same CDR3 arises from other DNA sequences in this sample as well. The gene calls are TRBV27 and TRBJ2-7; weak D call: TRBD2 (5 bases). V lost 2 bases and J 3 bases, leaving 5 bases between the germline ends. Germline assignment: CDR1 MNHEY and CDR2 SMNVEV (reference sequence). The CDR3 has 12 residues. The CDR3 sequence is CASSLRGYEQYF. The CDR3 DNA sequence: TGTGCCAGCAGTTTACGGGGCTACGAGCAGTACTTC.

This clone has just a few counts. The CDR3 loop is CASSGDFTNTGELFF. DNA of the CDR3: TGCGCCAGCAGTGGGGACTTCACGAACACCGGGGAGCTGTTTTTT. This rearrangement joins TRBV5-1 to TRBJ2-2, with D perhaps TRBD2 (6 bases). Per the germline V gene, CDR1 is SGHRS and CDR2 is YFSETQ. Trimming took 5 bases from V and 0 from J, leaving 11 bases between them. CDR3 length: 15 amino acids.

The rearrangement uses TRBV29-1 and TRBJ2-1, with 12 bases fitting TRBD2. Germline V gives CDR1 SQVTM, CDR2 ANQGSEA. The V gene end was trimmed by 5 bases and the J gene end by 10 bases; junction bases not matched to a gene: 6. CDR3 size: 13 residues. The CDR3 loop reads CSVSSGRGGEQFF. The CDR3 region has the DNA TGCAGCGTTTCTAGCGGGAGGGGGGGCGAGCAGTTCTTC.

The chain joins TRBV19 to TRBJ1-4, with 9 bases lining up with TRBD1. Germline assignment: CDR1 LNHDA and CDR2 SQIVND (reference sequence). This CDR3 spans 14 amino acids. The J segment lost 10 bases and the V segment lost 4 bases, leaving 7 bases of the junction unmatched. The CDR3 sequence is CASSTRTGGGKLFF. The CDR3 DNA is TGTGCCAGTAGTACCCGAACAGGGGGCGGAAAACTGTTTTTT.

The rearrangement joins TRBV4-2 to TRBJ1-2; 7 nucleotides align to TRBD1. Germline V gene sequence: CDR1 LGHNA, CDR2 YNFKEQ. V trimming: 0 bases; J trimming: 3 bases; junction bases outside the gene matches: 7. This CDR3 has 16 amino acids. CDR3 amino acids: CASSQDLRDSHYGYTF. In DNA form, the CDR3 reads TGTGCCAGCAGCCAAGATCTACGGGACAGCCACTATGGCTACACCTTC.

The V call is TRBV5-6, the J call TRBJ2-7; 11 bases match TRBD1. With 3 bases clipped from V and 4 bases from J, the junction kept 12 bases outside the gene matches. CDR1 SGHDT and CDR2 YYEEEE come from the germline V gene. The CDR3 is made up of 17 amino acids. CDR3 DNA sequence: TGTGCCAGCAGCTACGGACAGGGGGCGTACGTCCAGTACGAGCAGTACTTC. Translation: CASSYGQGAYVQYEQYF.

CDR3 DNA: TGTGCCAGCAGCCCGGGTCCCTCGAACACTGAAGCTTTCTTT. Protein sequence: CASSPGPSNTEAFF. This chain connects TRBV11-2 to TRBJ1-1; D not certain. CDR3 size: 14 residues. Germline-derived CDR1 and CDR2 are SGHAT and FQNNGV. Trimming removed 5 bases from V and 1 base from J, with 11 bases in between.

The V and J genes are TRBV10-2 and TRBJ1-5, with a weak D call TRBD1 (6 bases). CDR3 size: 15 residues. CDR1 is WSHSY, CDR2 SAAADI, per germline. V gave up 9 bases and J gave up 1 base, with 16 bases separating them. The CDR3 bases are TGCGCCAGTGCAAGGGGGGGCCGAAGCAATCAGCCCCAGCATTTT. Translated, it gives CASARGGRSNQPQHF.

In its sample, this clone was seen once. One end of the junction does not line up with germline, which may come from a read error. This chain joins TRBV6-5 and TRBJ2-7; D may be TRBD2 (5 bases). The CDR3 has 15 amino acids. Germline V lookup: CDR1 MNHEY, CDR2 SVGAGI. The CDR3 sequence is CASSYTSSYSHEQYF. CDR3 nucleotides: TGTGCCAGCAGTTACACGTCTAGCTACTCCCACGAGCAGTACTTC.

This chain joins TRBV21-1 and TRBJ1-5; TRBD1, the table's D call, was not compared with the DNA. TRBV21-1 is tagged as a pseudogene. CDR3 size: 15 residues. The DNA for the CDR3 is TGTGCCAGCAGCAAACCAGGACAGGGAGGACAGCCCCAGCATTTT. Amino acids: CASSKPGQGGQPQHF.

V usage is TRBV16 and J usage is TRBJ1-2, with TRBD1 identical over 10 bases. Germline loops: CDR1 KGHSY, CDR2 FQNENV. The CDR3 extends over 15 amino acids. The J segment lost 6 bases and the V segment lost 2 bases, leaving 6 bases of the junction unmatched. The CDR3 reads CASSQQTGTGDGYTF. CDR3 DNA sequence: TGTGCCAGCAGCCAACAAACCGGGACAGGGGATGGCTACACCTTC. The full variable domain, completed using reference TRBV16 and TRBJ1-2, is GEEVAQTPKHLVRGEGQKAKLYCAPIKGHSYVFWYQQVLKNEFKFLISFQNENVFDETGMPKERFSAKCLPNSPCSLEIQATKLEDSAVYFCASSQQTGTGDGYTFGSGTRLTVV.

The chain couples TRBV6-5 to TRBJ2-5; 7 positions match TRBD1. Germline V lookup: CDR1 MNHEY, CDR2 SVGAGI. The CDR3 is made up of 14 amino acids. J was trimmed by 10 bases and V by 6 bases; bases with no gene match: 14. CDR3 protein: CASRLQGLGYDQYF. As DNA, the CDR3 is TGTGCCAGCAGACTACAGGGGTTGGGGTATGACCAGTACTTC.

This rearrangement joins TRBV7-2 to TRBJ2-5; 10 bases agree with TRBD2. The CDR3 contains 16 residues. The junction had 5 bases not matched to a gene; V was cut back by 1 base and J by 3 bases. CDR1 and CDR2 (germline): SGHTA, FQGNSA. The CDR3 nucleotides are TGTGCCAGCAGCTTAGTTCCAGCGGGAGGGAAAGAGACCCAGTACTTC. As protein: CASSLVPAGGKETQYF.

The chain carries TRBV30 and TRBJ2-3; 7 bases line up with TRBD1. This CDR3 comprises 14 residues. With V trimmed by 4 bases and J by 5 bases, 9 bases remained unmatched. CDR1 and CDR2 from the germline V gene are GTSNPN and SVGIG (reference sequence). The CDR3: CAWNTGQTGDTQYF. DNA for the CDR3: TGTGCCTGGAATACGGGACAGACAGGAGATACGCAGTATTTT.

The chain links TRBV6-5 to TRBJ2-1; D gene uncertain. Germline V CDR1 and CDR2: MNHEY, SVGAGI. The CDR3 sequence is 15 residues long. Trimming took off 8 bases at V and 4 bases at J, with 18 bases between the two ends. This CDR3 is CASAGGAPGYNEQFF. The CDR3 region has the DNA TGTGCCAGCGCTGGCGGCGCCCCCGGGTACAATGAGCAGTTCTTC.

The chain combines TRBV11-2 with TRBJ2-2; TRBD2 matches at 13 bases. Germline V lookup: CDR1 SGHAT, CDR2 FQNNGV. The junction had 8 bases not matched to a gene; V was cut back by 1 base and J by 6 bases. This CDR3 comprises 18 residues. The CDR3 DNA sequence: TGTGCCAGCAGCTTAGTAAAAGGACTAGCGGGAGTTCCCGGGGAGCTGTTTTTT. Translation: CASSLVKGLAGVPGELFF.

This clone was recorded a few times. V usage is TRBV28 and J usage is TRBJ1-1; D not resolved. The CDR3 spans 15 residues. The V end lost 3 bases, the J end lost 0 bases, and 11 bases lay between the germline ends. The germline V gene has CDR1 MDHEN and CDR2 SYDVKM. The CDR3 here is CASSFPTGMNTEAFF. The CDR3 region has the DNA TGTGCCAGCAGTTTCCCCACGGGGATGAACACTGAAGCTTTCTTT.

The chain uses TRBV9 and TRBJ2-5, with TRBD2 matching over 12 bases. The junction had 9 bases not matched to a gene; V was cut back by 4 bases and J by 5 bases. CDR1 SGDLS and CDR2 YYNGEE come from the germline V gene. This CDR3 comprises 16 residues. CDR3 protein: CASSPRLAGEVETQYF. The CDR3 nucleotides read TGTGCCAGCAGCCCGAGACTAGCGGGAGAGGTGGAGACCCAGTACTTC. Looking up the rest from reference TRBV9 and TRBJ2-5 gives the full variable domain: DSGVTQTPKHLITATGQRVTLRCSPRSGDLSVYWYQQSLDQGLQFLIQYYNGEERAKGNILERFSAQQFPDLHSELNLSSLELGDSALYFCASSPRLAGEVETQYFGPGTRLLVL.

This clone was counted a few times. In nucleotides, the CDR3 is TGTGCCACCAGCAGAGGACAGGGCGGTTTAGATACGCAGTATTTT. Translation gives CATSRGQGGLDTQYF. The rearrangement links TRBV15 to TRBJ2-3, with 7 positions matching TRBD1. V was pared by 1 base and J by 5 bases, with 6 bases of the junction left unmatched. Germline lookup yields CDR1 LNHNV and CDR2 YYDKDF (reference sequence). The CDR3 totals 15 residues.